The 22 T cell receptor beta chains below all came from one sample that was sequenced in a study of blood T cell repertoires in COVID-19. Generated by immunoSEQ multiplex PCR, the TCRdb table keeps only in-frame clones and is missing some. The table includes 250,000 to 300,000 clones, around 90% detected once. Sequencing was done on a sample of peripheral blood. The receptor set was obtained from a woman between 50 and 59 years old who had recovered from COVID-19.

The rearrangement uses TRBV6-6 and TRBJ2-3, with TRBD1 identical over 7 bases. CDR1 and CDR2 from the germline V gene are MNHNY and SVGAGI (reference sequence). Losses at the gene ends were 2 bases for V and 3 bases for J; bases not matched to a gene: 8. The CDR3 is 16 amino acids. The CDR3 sequence: CASSYPRGLVTDTQYF. DNA of the CDR3: TGTGCCAGCAGTTACCCTAGGGGGCTGGTGACAGATACGCAGTATTTT.

V gene TRBV5-1 combines with J gene TRBJ1-3; possibly TRBD1 for D (6 bases). The ends were cut back, 2 bases at V and 15 bases at J, with 18 bases in the middle. The CDR3 runs to 13 residues. Germline values: CDR1 SGHRS, CDR2 YFSETQ. CDR3 sequence: CASSLEGFAGAYF. CDR3 in DNA: TGCGCCAGCAGCTTAGAGGGATTCGCAGGGGCATATTTT.

The CDR3 region has the DNA TGTGCCAGCAAGAGGGTGGGGAATGAAAAACTGTTTTTT. Protein: CASKRVGNEKLFF. V and J are TRBV14 and TRBJ1-4; D is undetermined. V lost 7 bases to trimming and J lost 5 bases, with 11 bases between them. Germline CDR1 and CDR2: SGHDN and FVKESK. The CDR3 spans 13 residues.

This chain links TRBV7-2 with TRBJ1-2; 7 nucleotides agree with TRBD1. Germline trimming cut 3 bases from V and 4 bases from J; bases unmatched to any gene: 8. The CDR3 contains 15 residues. CDR1 and CDR2 (germline): SGHTA, FQGNSA. This CDR3 is CASSLGTVNRYGYTF. The CDR3 nucleotides are TGTGCCAGCAGCTTGGGGACAGTCAATCGCTATGGCTACACCTTC.

This clone was detected a few times. The rearrangement links TRBV19 to TRBJ2-7; D may be TRBD1 (5 bases). The ends were cut back, 4 bases at V and 3 bases at J, with 10 bases in the middle. Per germline, CDR1 LNHDA and CDR2 SQIVND (reference sequence). The CDR3 is 13 residues long. CDR3 in DNA: TGTGCCAGTAGTACCGACAGCAGCTACGAGCAGTACTTC. Translated: CASSTDSSYEQYF.

This chain links TRBV4-2 with TRBJ1-2; D gene uncertain. The germline CDR1 and CDR2 sequences are LGHNA and YNFKEQ. The CDR3 totals 15 residues. Trimming took off 0 bases at V and 3 bases at J, with 11 bases between the two ends. The CDR3 sequence: CASSQDFNLDYGYTF. The DNA for the CDR3 is TGTGCCAGCAGCCAAGATTTCAATTTAGACTATGGCTACACCTTC.

This sequence joins TRBV4-3 and TRBJ1-2; D not resolved. The CDR3 runs 16 residues. The ends were cut back, 1 base at V and 1 base at J, with 13 bases in the middle. CDR1 and CDR2 from the germline V gene are LGHNA and YSLEER. CDR3 residues: CASSQVLRGSNYGYTF. Here the CDR3 DNA reads TGCGCCAGCAGCCAAGTTCTGCGGGGAAGTAACTATGGCTACACCTTC.

The chain uses TRBV7-9 and TRBJ1-1, with TRBD1 matching over 7 bases. The V gene's germline CDR1 is SEHNR and CDR2 FQNEAQ (reference sequence). This CDR3 contains 14 residues. Trimming at V came to 4 bases and at J to 4 bases, leaving 6 bases not matched to a gene. The CDR3 sequence is CASSSTGARTEAFF. The CDR3 nucleotides are TGTGCCAGCAGCTCTACAGGGGCTCGCACTGAAGCTTTCTTT.

The V and J genes are TRBV7-8 and TRBJ2-5; 7 nucleotides agree with TRBD1. J lost 3 bases, V lost 0 bases, and 1 base had no gene match. The CDR3 spans 14 residues. The germline CDR1 and CDR2 sequences are SGHVS and FQNEAQ. The CDR3 protein is CASSLADREETQYF. The CDR3 bases are TGTGCCAGCAGCTTAGCAGACAGGGAAGAGACCCAGTACTTC. The variable domain in full, with the rest retrieved from reference TRBV7-8 and TRBJ2-5, is GAGVSQSPRYKVAKRGQDVALRCDPISGHVSLFWYQQALGQGPEFLTYFQNEAQLDKSGLPSDRFFAERPEGSVSTLKIQRTQQEDSAVYLCASSLADREETQYFGPGTRLLVL.

The chain is built from TRBV5-1 and TRBJ2-2, with D hard to call. The CDR3 runs 14 residues. The germline gives CDR1 SGHRS, CDR2 YFSETQ. The germline V and J ends were trimmed by 4 bases and 0 bases, with 7 bases remaining between them. The CDR3 DNA is TGCGCCAGCAGCCGAACTGCGAACACCGGGGAGCTGTTTTTT. Translation: CASSRTANTGELFF.

The V call is TRBV28, the J call TRBJ1-1, with a tentative D call TRBD1 (5 bases). V was cut by 2 bases and J by 11 bases, with 15 bases left in between. The CDR3 is made up of 13 amino acids. Germline V gives CDR1 MDHEN, CDR2 SYDVKM. Here the CDR3 DNA reads TGTGCCAGCAGTTTAGGGGGGAGGGGCCGGGCTTTCTTT. Its protein is CASSLGGRGRAFF. Using reference TRBV28 and TRBJ1-1 for the parts outside the CDR3, the full variable domain is DVKVTQSSRYLVKRTGEKVFLECVQDMDHENMFWYRQDPGLGLRLIYFSYDVKMKEKGDIPEGYSVSREKKERFSLILESASTNQTSMYLCASSLGGRGRAFFGQGTRLTVV.

This chain joins TRBV6-2 or TRBV6-3 and TRBJ1-1; D call uncertain. CDR3 length: 15 amino acids. CDR1 and CDR2 from the germline V gene are MNHEY and SVGEGT. V dropped 6 bases and J dropped 5 bases, with 19 bases sitting between them. Written as DNA, the CDR3 is TGTGCCAGCAGCCACCCCGGGGAGTGGGTAACTGAAGCTTTCTTT. Protein sequence: CASSHPGEWVTEAFF.

This chain uses TRBV5-6 with TRBJ1-6, with D possibly matching TRBD1 (6 bases). The CDR3 loop spans 14 amino acids. V gave up 4 bases and J gave up 10 bases, with 15 bases separating them. Looked up from germline, CDR1 is SGHDT and CDR2 is YYEEEE. The CDR3 coding sequence is TGTGCCAGCAGCCCGGACAGAGGGATCTCACCCCTCCACTTT. Its translation: CASSPDRGISPLHF.

This sequence joins TRBV24-1 and TRBJ1-1, with 7 bases matching TRBD1. The CDR3 loop spans 12 amino acids. Germline-derived CDR1 and CDR2 are KGHDR and SFDVKD. V was clipped by 2 bases and J by 11 bases; unmatched bases: 4. Here the CDR3 reads CATSDWTGAAFF. The CDR3 DNA reads as TGTGCCACCAGTGATTGGACAGGAGCCGCTTTCTTT.

The CDR3, as DNA: TGTGCCAGCAGCCCAGACGGACTAGCGGGAGCCCGGGGAGAGCAGTACTTC. Translating it yields CASSPDGLAGARGEQYF. The gene calls are TRBV7-3 and TRBJ2-7, with 13 bases matching TRBD2. The ends lost 5 bases at V and 7 bases at J; junction bases unmatched: 14. The CDR3 totals 17 residues. Germline assignment: CDR1 SGHTA and CDR2 FQGTGA.

This rearrangement joins TRBV12-3 or TRBV12-4 to TRBJ1-1, with TRBD1 matching over 9 bases. J gave up 5 bases and V 5 bases, and 3 bases lay outside the gene matches. This CDR3 is 13 amino acids long. Written as DNA, the CDR3 is TGTGCCAGCAGTAAACAGGGGGCGACTGAAGCTTTCTTT. Protein product: CASSKQGATEAFF.

The chain links TRBV7-2 to TRBJ2-7; 8 bases match TRBD2. Germline assignment: CDR1 SGHTA and CDR2 FQGNSA. V lost 5 bases to trimming and J lost 0 bases; unmatched junction nucleotides: 3. CDR3 length: 14 amino acids. The CDR3 DNA sequence: TGTGCCAGCAGCGGCGGGGGGAGCTCCTACGAGCAGTACTTC. This gives the protein CASSGGGSSYEQYF.

The chain joins TRBV7-2 to TRBJ2-3; TRBD2 might be the D (5 bases). The CDR3 runs 14 residues. CDR1 and CDR2 from the germline V gene are SGHTA and FQGNSA. Trimming removed 4 bases from V and 3 bases from J, with 11 bases in between. In DNA form, the CDR3 reads TGTGCCAGCAGCTCCCGCGGGCTTACAGATACGCAGTATTTT. Translated: CASSSRGLTDTQYF.

The chain couples TRBV5-6 to TRBJ1-2, with D possibly TRBD1 on 6 matching bases. The germline CDR1 and CDR2 sequences are SGHDT and YYEEEE. This CDR3 contains 13 residues. Trimming removed 1 base from V and 7 bases from J, with 11 bases in between. CDR3 sequence: CASSLTLRGGYTF. Written as DNA, the CDR3 is TGTGCCAGCAGCTTGACGCTCAGGGGTGGCTACACCTTC.

Of note for this clone: The same CDR3 also results from other DNA sequences found in this sample. The rearrangement uses TRBV6-6 and TRBJ1-6, with 9 positions matching TRBD1. V was pared by 6 bases and J by 9 bases, with 6 bases of the junction left unmatched. The CDR3 has 14 amino acids. Germline V gives CDR1 MNHNY, CDR2 SVGAGI (reference sequence). The DNA for the CDR3 is TGTGCCAGCAGCCAGGACAGGGGACCTTCACCCCTCCACTTT. This codes for CASSQDRGPSPLHF.

In this sample, this clone turned up once. This CDR3 is CASSVQGGNIQYF. The DNA of the CDR3 is TGTGCCAGCAGCGTACAGGGCGGAAACATTCAGTACTTC. The V call is TRBV9, the J call TRBJ2-4; possibly TRBD1 for D (5 bases). The length of the CDR3 is 13 residues. V lost 1 base and J lost 6, with 8 bases in between. Germline CDR1 reads SGDLS; CDR2 reads YYNGEE.

In DNA form, the CDR3 reads TGTGCCAGTAATGCACTTCGCAATCAGCCCCAGCATTTT. Translated: CASNALRNQPQHF. The V and J genes are TRBV19 and TRBJ1-5; D remains ambiguous. CDR1 and CDR2 (germline): LNHDA, SQIVND (reference sequence). V shed 7 bases and J shed 2 bases, with 9 bases lying between them. This CDR3 comprises 13 residues.